The TCR beta chain described here comes from a study of blood T cell repertoires in COVID-19. Study-wide context: Samples representing acute and convalescent COVID-19 were sourced from the United States, Italy and Spain. In each case, the material was cDNA or gDNA derived from T cells, B-cell-depleted T cells, or PBMCs.

With respect to this clone: This same CDR3 is encoded by further DNA sequences in the sample.

This CDR3 is built from 13 residues. Trimming shortened V by 1 base and J by 4 bases, and 7 bases separated the two germline ends. The germline V gene encodes CDR1 SGHTA and CDR2 FQGNSA. Original processing notes: Reference gene primer amplification gave nucleated cell count estimates. The protocol was immunoSEQ multiplex PCR, while the TCRdb copy is restricted to in-frame clones and leaves out a portion. V and J calls plus clone size are reproduced from that table; the DNA served to infer D and trimming. The sample has about 170,000 clones; approximately 85% are singletons. The clonotype comes from a man aged 40-49 years who had recovered from COVID-19. V gene TRBV7-2 combines with J gene TRBJ1-1; D remains ambiguous. Source material: peripheral blood. CDR3 protein: CASSLDRGTEAFF. CDR3 DNA: TGTGCCAGCAGCTTAGATCGCGGCACTGAAGCTTTCTTT.